This T cell receptor beta chain was profiled in a study of pediatric ulcerative colitis. TCRdb's table, derived via immunoSEQ multiplex PCR, lists solely in-frame clones and lacks some. The profile shows 55,000 to 75,000 clones, about 90% of them singletons. The CDR3 is 15 residues long. CDR1 is MNHNS and CDR2 is SASEGT in the germline V gene. The V end lost 4 bases, the J end lost 3 bases, and 15 bases lay between the germline ends. Specimen: blood. This receptor was obtained from a boy younger than 18 with severe ulcerative colitis. The chain has TRBV6-1 and TRBJ1-2; maybe TRBD1 (5 bases). CDR3 loop: CASSVLGGGDYGYTF. Written as DNA, the CDR3 is TGTGCCAGCAGTGTGCTTGGGGGAGGGGACTATGGCTACACCTTC.